This TCR beta chain was documented in a study of T cell responses to AZD1222 COVID-19 vaccine. Per germline, CDR1 ENHRY and CDR2 SYGVKD. The CDR3 totals 12 residues. With 11 bases clipped from V and 2 bases from J, the junction kept 6 bases outside the gene matches. Measured with immunoSEQ multiplex PCR; TCRdb has only the in-frame clones, and not every one. The data hold approximately 160,000 clones, with about 91% observed a single time. On this clone itself: Its antigen is unknown.

General observations from the study: Vaccine-related CD4 TCRs covered spike, predominating at 160-218 and 743-854. Just a handful of AZD1222 recipients were seropositive at baseline. Donors skewed white British and female; clonal diversity was possibly underestimated.

The V call is TRBV10-3, the J call TRBJ2-7; 7 bases match TRBD2. This sequence originates from an adult in good health. Sample: peripheral blood, taken on day 0 of AZD1222 vaccination. The CDR3 region has the DNA TGTGCCCGCGGGGGATTTACCTACGAGCAGTACTTC. It yields the protein CARGGFTYEQYF.